Each of the 24 T cell receptor beta chains below was sequenced from the same sample in a study of T cells in Graves' hyperthyroidism and ophthalmopathy. TCR beta CDR3 regions were amplified from RNA. HTBI primers drove first-round RT-PCR of the TCR CDR3. MiXCR was run by TCRdb on the multiplex PCR reads, yielding one entry per CDR3 protein. The profile shows roughly 380,000 distinct CDR3 sequences, about 15% of them singletons. The material sequenced was blood. These receptor sequences come from a woman aged 60 to 75 with Graves' hyperthyroidism.

The chain joins TRBV18 to TRBJ2-2; TRBD2 agrees at 10 bases. Germline V gene data show CDR1 as KGHSH and CDR2 as LQKENI. The junction had 13 bases not matched to a gene; V was cut back by 6 bases and J by 3 bases. This CDR3 has 18 residues. This chain's CDR3 is CASSRTHLAGVDTGELFF. The DNA of the CDR3 is TGTGCCAGCTCCCGAACCCATCTAGCGGGAGTAGACACCGGGGAGCTGTTTTTT.

This clonotype was recorded at least ten times. The chain uses TRBV5-1 and TRBJ2-7, with D possibly being TRBD2 (6 bases). This CDR3 region has 15 residues. Trimming shortened V by 3 bases and J by 4 bases, and 17 bases separated the two germline ends. Germline CDR1 SGHRS, CDR2 YFSETQ. CDR3 sequence reads: CASSSPLAGRYEQYF. In DNA form, the CDR3 reads TGCGCCAGCAGCTCCCCCCTTGCGGGAAGGTACGAGCAGTACTTC.

This clonotype has ten or more counts. The chain uses TRBV12-3 or TRBV12-4 and TRBJ2-7; TRBD2 agrees at 8 bases. J was trimmed by 2 bases and V by 3 bases; bases with no gene match: 3. The CDR3 has 14 amino acids. The CDR3 DNA follows: TGTGCCAGCAGTTTGCTAGCGGGCCCCTACGAGCAGTACTTC. Translated: CASSLLAGPYEQYF.

This clonotype occurred many times. This sequence joins TRBV20-1 and TRBJ2-2; the D gene is possibly TRBD1 (7 bases). This CDR3 has 13 residues. V lost 6 bases and J 6 bases, leaving 14 bases between the germline ends. Germline CDR1 DFQATT, CDR2 SNEGSKA (reference sequence). The CDR3 sequence is CSAEGAAPGELFF. Written as DNA, the CDR3 is TGCAGTGCGGAGGGGGCAGCGCCCGGGGAGCTGTTTTTT.

Many counts were recorded for this clonotype. Here the CDR3 DNA reads TGCGCCAGCAGCCGCCGAGGGGGGACCAATGAGCAGTTCTTC. It translates to CASSRRGGTNEQFF. The genes are TRBV4-1 and TRBJ2-1; D may correspond to TRBD1 or TRBD2 (6 bases each). The V end was cut by 4 bases, the J end by 6 bases, with 13 bases between. The CDR3 loop spans 14 amino acids. Germline-derived CDR1 and CDR2 are MGHRA and YSYEKL.

This clonotype was detected ten times or more. The rearrangement links TRBV28 to TRBJ2-1, with 13 bases identical to TRBD2. This CDR3 contains 15 residues. Germline V gene lookup returns CDR1 MDHEN and CDR2 SYDVKM. After removal of 4 bases from V and 11 bases from J, the junction contained 8 bases not matched to a gene. CDR3 nucleotides: TGTGCCAGCAGTTCTTCCGGGACTAGCGGGGTCAAGCAGTTCTTC. Translation: CASSSSGTSGVKQFF. Full variable domain (rest looked up from reference TRBV28 and TRBJ2-1): DVKVTQSSRYLVKRTGEKVFLECVQDMDHENMFWYRQDPGLGLRLIYFSYDVKMKEKGDIPEGYSVSREKKERFSLILESASTNQTSMYLCASSSSGTSGVKQFFGPGTRLTVL.

At least ten counts were recorded for this clonotype. This chain uses TRBV20-1 with TRBJ2-7, with TRBD2 matching 7 bases. Germline CDR1 is DFQATT and CDR2 is SNEGSKA (reference sequence). The trim removed 1 base at V and 7 bases at J, leaving 13 bases unmatched. The CDR3 is 15 residues long. Written as DNA, the CDR3 is TGCAGTGCTAGAGGTCGGGGGAGGGCCAGTTGGGAGCAGTACTTC. It yields the protein CSARGRGRASWEQYF.

CDR3 sequence reads: CSTPAAGFADTQYF. The CDR3, as DNA: TGCAGTACTCCCGCTGCAGGGTTCGCAGATACGCAGTATTTT. The chain joins TRBV20-1 to TRBJ2-3, with D possibly being TRBD1 (5 bases). The CDR3 runs 14 residues. The V end was cut by 8 bases, the J end by 4 bases, with 19 bases between. From germline, CDR1 is DFQATT and CDR2 SNEGSKA (reference sequence).

This clonotype was seen more than once but under ten times. Written as DNA, the CDR3 is TGCAGCGTTGAAGAGGGGGACAGGGGTGGGTACAATGAGCAGTTCTTC. This codes for CSVEEGDRGGYNEQFF. This rearrangement joins TRBV29-1 to TRBJ2-1, with 10 bases that match TRBD1. The V segment lost 0 bases and the J segment 4 bases; nucleotides outside the gene matches: 6. This CDR3 has 16 amino acids. Per the germline V gene, CDR1 is SQVTM and CDR2 is ANQGSEA.

This clonotype was picked up many times. The chain joins TRBV12-3 or TRBV12-4 to TRBJ2-3; 8 bases agree with TRBD1. V shed 6 bases and J 2 bases; nucleotides not matched to a gene: 7. This CDR3 spans 15 amino acids. CDR3 sequence: CASSLRQGNTDTQYF. DNA of the CDR3: TGTGCCAGCAGCCTCCGACAGGGGAACACAGATACGCAGTATTTT.

The chain has TRBV7-3 and TRBJ2-1; tentatively, D is TRBD1 (5 bases). The CDR3 length is 15 residues. The V end lost 5 bases, the J end lost 4 bases, and 15 bases lay between the germline ends. Per the germline V gene, CDR1 is SGHTA and CDR2 is FQGTGA. CDR3 in amino acids: CASSVVRDSYNEQFF. The CDR3, as DNA: TGTGCCAGCAGCGTTGTTCGCGACAGTTACAATGAGCAGTTCTTC.

This clonotype was observed a handful of times. The V gene is TRBV7-9, the J gene TRBJ1-5; possible D gene TRBD1, 5 bases. Trimming cost V 5 bases and J 2 bases, with 16 bases left between them. Germline values: CDR1 SEHNR, CDR2 FQNEAQ (reference sequence). The CDR3 runs to 16 residues. CDR3: CASSPDSGIGNQPQHF. The CDR3 bases are TGTGCCAGCAGCCCTGACAGCGGGATCGGCAATCAGCCCCAGCATTTT. The variable domain in full, with the rest retrieved from reference TRBV7-9 and TRBJ1-5, is DTGVSQNPRHKITKRGQNVTFRCDPISEHNRLYWYRQTLGQGPEFLTYFQNEAQLEKSRLLSDRFSAERPKGSFSTLEIQRTEQGDSAMYLCASSPDSGIGNQPQHFGDGTRLSIL.

There are a few counts of this clonotype. This chain joins TRBV6-1 and TRBJ2-3, with D possibly being TRBD2 (5 bases). Germline CDR1 MNHNS, CDR2 SASEGT. The CDR3 length is 11 residues. Deletions cut 7 bases from V and 5 bases from J, with 7 bases between. The CDR3 here is CASNRGDTQYF. CDR3 nucleotides: TGTGCCAGCAATCGGGGAGATACGCAGTATTTT.

CDR3 nucleotides: TGTGCCAGCAGTGAACGGGACGGCAGCACAGATACGCAGTATTTT. Amino acid sequence: CASSERDGSTDTQYF. This rearrangement joins TRBV2 to TRBJ2-3, with D perhaps assigned TRBD1 or TRBD2 (5 bases each). CDR1 SNHLY and CDR2 FYNNEI come from the germline V gene. The CDR3 runs to 15 residues. The V end lost 2 bases, the J end lost 0 bases, and 9 bases lay between the germline ends.

This clonotype was detected only a few times. This chain joins TRBV4-2 and TRBJ2-7, with TRBD2 as a possible D gene (6 bases). The CDR3 is 14 residues long. V lost 1 base to trimming and J lost 0 bases, with 7 bases between them. Per the germline V gene, CDR1 is LGHNA and CDR2 is YNFKEQ. The CDR3 is CASSQGDFSYEQYF. For the CDR3, the DNA is TGTGCCAGCAGCCAAGGGGACTTCTCCTACGAGCAGTACTTC.

This clonotype was picked up many times. J is TRBJ2-7 and V is TRBV20-1, with unresolved D. V lost 0 bases and J lost 0, with 3 bases in between. Germline V gene sequence: CDR1 DFQATT, CDR2 SNEGSKA (reference sequence). The CDR3 has 12 residues. CDR3 nucleotides: TGCAGTGCTAGAGACTACTCCTACGAGCAGTACTTC. Its protein product is CSARDYSYEQYF.

The chain combines TRBV20-1 with TRBJ1-4, with 9 bases identical to TRBD1. The CDR3 runs 13 residues. V lost 6 bases and J lost 7; bases outside the gene matches: 6. Per the germline V gene, CDR1 is DFQATT and CDR2 is SNEGSKA (reference sequence). As DNA, the CDR3 is TGCAGTGCCATGGACAGGGGCCGTGAAAAACTGTTTTTT. It encodes CSAMDRGREKLFF.

In its sample, this clonotype was seen many times. The chain is built from TRBV10-3 and TRBJ2-7; the match to TRBD2 covers 7 bases. The CDR3 length is 16 residues. Germline assignment: CDR1 ENHRY and CDR2 SYGVKD. The J segment lost 4 bases and the V segment lost 7 bases, leaving 16 bases of the junction unmatched. The CDR3 loop is CAITPGGGGRGYEQYF. DNA of the CDR3: TGTGCCATCACCCCTGGGGGAGGCGGGAGAGGGTACGAGCAGTACTTC.

This clonotype occurred a few times. This rearrangement joins TRBV24-1 to TRBJ2-7; 10 bases agree with TRBD2. Germline V gene sequence: CDR1 KGHDR, CDR2 SFDVKD. The CDR3 is 15 amino acids. The junction had 5 bases not matched to a gene; V was cut back by 4 bases and J by 3 bases. The CDR3 sequence: CATSDTGTSVYEQYF. Here the CDR3 DNA reads TGTGCCACCAGTGACACCGGGACTAGCGTCTACGAGCAGTACTTC.

This clonotype has just a few counts. The chain joins TRBV29-1 to TRBJ1-3; D is perhaps TRBD1 (6 bases). Germline V gives CDR1 SQVTM, CDR2 ANQGSEA. The CDR3 extends over 12 amino acids. Trimming stripped 4 bases from V and 3 bases from J, with 7 bases between. The CDR3: CSVGTDGNTIYF. Here the CDR3 DNA reads TGCAGCGTTGGGACAGATGGAAACACCATATATTTT.

The CDR3 here is CASSSPGTGPLVGGNTIYF. Here the CDR3 DNA reads TGTGCCAGCAGTTCCCCCGGGACAGGGCCCCTTGTAGGAGGAAACACCATATATTTT. The rearrangement links TRBV28 to TRBJ1-3; 9 bases are shared with TRBD1. V lost 4 bases and J lost 4; bases outside the gene matches: 17. This CDR3 region has 19 residues. Germline CDR1 and CDR2: MDHEN and SYDVKM. Full variable domain (outside the CDR3, taken from reference TRBV28 and TRBJ1-3): DVKVTQSSRYLVKRTGEKVFLECVQDMDHENMFWYRQDPGLGLRLIYFSYDVKMKEKGDIPEGYSVSREKKERFSLILESASTNQTSMYLCASSSPGTGPLVGGNTIYFGEGSWLTVV.

This clonotype has at least ten counts. This chain links TRBV7-9 with TRBJ1-1; the D gene is possibly TRBD1 (6 bases). Trimming pared 8 bases from V and 4 bases from J, leaving 11 bases between. The CDR3 is made up of 12 amino acids. Germline-derived CDR1 and CDR2 are SEHNR and FQNEAQ (reference sequence). As DNA, the CDR3 is TGTGCCAGCTCCTACAGGGTCACTGAAGCTTTCTTT. This gives the protein CASSYRVTEAFF.

This clonotype was counted ten times or more. The J gene is TRBJ2-3, the V gene TRBV7-9; 7 bases fit TRBD2. From germline, CDR1 is SEHNR and CDR2 FQNEAQ (reference sequence). Trimming took 1 base from V and 0 from J; bases not matched to a gene: 4. The CDR3 runs 16 residues. This CDR3 reads CASSLDLGGSTDTQYF. CDR3 sequence (DNA): TGTGCCAGCAGCTTAGATTTGGGGGGGAGCACAGATACGCAGTATTTT.

This clonotype was recorded many times. The chain joins TRBV7-2 to TRBJ1-1; TRBD1 is a possible D gene (5 bases). Per the germline V gene, CDR1 is SGHTA and CDR2 is FQGNSA. The CDR3 has 15 residues. Trimming shortened V by 8 bases and J by 3 bases, and 19 bases separated the two germline ends. DNA for the CDR3: TGTGCCAGCCGTGGAGGCGACAGTCTTCACACTGAAGCTTTCTTT. Translating gives CASRGGDSLHTEAFF.